The rows below give T cell receptor beta chains drawn from one sample of a study of T-cell memory formation after mild COVID-19. TCRdb redid the calling of the 5' RACE reads with MiXCR, one entry per CDR3 protein. The table lists 300,000 to 400,000 distinct CDR3 sequences, over 25% of them singletons. Specimen: PBMCs or a T cell subset sorted from them (not recorded which). All receptors derive from an adult woman who had mild COVID-19 (a few samples of this study predate the infection). Cell type and time point are not known. Each CDR3 is given with its conserved first and last residue. D genes are given only for firm matches. A row's size may be missing; if present it is once, few, many or a size class.

V: TRBV11-2; D: .; J: TRBJ1-1; size: .; CDR3: CASSLKQGLGLDTEAFF; DNA: TGTGCCAGCAGCTTAAAACAGGGCTTGGGCTTAGACACTGAAGCTTTCTTT
V: TRBV12-3/TRBV12-4; D: .; J: TRBJ1-5; size: once; CDR3: CASSVRGGGPQHF; DNA: TGTGCCAGCAGTGTCAGGGGCGGGGGGCCCCAGCATTTT
V: TRBV10-3; D: .; J: TRBJ1-5; size: few; CDR3: CAISENSPYSNQPQHF; DNA: TGTGCCATCAGTGAGAACAGCCCTTATAGCAATCAGCCCCAGCATTTT
V: TRBV7-3; D: TRBD1; J: TRBJ2-3; size: few; CDR3: CASSRTGISTDTQYF; DNA: TGTGCCAGCAGCCGGACAGGGATCTCCACAGATACGCAGTATTTT
V: TRBV4-1; D: TRBD1; J: TRBJ2-3; size: .; CDR3: CASSQESTGGDTQYF; DNA: TGCGCCAGCAGCCAAGAATCGACAGGGGGAGATACGCAGTATTTT
V: TRBV18; D: .; J: TRBJ2-2; size: .; CDR3: CASSPRRPRDTGELFF; DNA: TGTGCCAGCTCACCACGCCGACCCCGGGACACCGGGGAGCTGTTTTTT
V: TRBV5-1; D: .; J: TRBJ1-1; size: few; CDR3: CASSLGVDTEAFF; DNA: TGCGCCAGCAGCTTGGGGGTCGACACTGAAGCTTTCTTT
V: TRBV7-2; D: .; J: TRBJ2-7; size: .; CDR3: CASTRESVSMNEQYF; DNA: TGTGCCAGCACGCGAGAGAGTGTTTCGATGAACGAGCAGTACTTC
V: TRBV7-9; D: .; J: TRBJ1-1; size: .; CDR3: CASSQTTGDGTEAFF; DNA: TGTGCCAGCAGCCAAACGACAGGAGATGGCACTGAAGCTTTCTTT
V: TRBV7-3; D: .; J: TRBJ1-3; size: few; CDR3: CASSLGSGNTIYF; DNA: TGTGCCAGCAGCTTAGGCTCTGGAAACACCATATATTTT
V: TRBV12-3/TRBV12-4; D: .; J: TRBJ1-2; size: .; CDR3: CASILAQLEEKGYTF; DNA: TGTGCCAGCATCTTGGCACAGCTCGAGGAGAAGGGCTACACCTTC
V: TRBV19; D: TRBD1; J: TRBJ1-1; size: once; CDR3: CASSPRWDRAREAFF; DNA: TGTGCCAGTAGTCCTAGGTGGGACAGGGCTCGTGAAGCTTTCTTT
V: TRBV15; D: TRBD1; J: TRBJ2-7; size: .; CDR3: CATSRDQGTAVYEQYF; DNA: TGTGCCACCAGCAGAGATCAGGGGACAGCAGTCTACGAGCAGTACTTC
V: TRBV19; D: TRBD1; J: TRBJ2-3; size: .; CDR3: CATTGSTDTQYF; DNA: TGTGCCACGACAGGGAGCACAGATACGCAGTATTTT